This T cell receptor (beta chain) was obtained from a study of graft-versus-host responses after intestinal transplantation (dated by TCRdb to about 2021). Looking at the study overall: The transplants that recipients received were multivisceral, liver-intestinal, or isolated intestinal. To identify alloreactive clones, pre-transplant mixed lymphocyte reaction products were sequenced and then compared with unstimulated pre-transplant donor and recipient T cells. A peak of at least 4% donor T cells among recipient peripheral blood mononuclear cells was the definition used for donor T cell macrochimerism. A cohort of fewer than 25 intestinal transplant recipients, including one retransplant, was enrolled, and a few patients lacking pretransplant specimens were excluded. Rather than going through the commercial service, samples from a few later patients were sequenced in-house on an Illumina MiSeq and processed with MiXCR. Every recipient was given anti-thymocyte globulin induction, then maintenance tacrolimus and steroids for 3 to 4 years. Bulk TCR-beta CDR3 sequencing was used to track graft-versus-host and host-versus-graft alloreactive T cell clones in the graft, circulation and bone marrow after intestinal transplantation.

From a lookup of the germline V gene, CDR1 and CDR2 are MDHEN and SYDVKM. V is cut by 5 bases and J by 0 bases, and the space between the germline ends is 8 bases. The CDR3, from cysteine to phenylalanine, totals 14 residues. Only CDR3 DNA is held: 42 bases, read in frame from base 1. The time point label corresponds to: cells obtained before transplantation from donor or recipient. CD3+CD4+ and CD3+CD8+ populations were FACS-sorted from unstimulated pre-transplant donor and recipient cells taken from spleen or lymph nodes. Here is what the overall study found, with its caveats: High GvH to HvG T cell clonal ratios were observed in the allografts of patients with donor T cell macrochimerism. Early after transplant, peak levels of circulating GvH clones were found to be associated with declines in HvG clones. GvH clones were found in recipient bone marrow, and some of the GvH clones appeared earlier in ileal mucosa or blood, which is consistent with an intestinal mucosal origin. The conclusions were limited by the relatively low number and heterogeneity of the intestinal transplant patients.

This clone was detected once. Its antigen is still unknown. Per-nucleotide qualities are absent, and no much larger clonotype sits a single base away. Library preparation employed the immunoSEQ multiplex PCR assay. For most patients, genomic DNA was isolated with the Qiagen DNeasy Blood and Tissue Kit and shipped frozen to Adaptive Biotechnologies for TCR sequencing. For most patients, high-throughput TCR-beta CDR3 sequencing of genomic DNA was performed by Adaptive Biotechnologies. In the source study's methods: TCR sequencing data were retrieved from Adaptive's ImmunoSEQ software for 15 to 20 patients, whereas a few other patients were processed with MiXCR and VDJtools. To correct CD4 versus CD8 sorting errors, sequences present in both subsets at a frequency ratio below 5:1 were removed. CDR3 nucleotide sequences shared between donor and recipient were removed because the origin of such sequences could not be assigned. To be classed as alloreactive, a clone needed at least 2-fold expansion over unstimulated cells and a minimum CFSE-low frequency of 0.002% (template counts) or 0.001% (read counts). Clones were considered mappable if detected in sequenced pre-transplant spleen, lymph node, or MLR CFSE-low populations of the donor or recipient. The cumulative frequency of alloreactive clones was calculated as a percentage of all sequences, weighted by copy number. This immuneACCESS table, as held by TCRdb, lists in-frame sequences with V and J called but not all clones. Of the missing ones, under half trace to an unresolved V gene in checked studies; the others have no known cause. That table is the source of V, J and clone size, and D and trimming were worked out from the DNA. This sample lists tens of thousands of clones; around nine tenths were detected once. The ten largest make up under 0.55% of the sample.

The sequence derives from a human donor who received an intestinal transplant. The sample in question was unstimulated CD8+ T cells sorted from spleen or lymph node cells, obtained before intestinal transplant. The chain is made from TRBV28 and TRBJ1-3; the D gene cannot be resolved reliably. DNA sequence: TGTGCCAGCAGTCGAAGAGCCTCTGGAAACACCATATATTTT. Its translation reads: CASSRRASGNTIYF.